The clone carrying this TCR beta chain was counted between two and nine times. No antigen is known for it. The sample is drawn from a study of identical twins. Study-wide points: Partly confounded zero-insertion analyses could result from invariant MAIT and iNKT cells.

Trimming shortened V by 4 bases and J by 0 bases, and 10 bases separated the two germline ends. The CDR3 is 15 amino acids. Per the germline V gene, CDR1 is SGDLS and CDR2 is YYNGEE. TCRdb called the 5' RACE reads again in MiXCR, with one record for every CDR3 protein. Counted here are about 280,000 distinct CDR3 sequences, under 9.5% occurring once; the ten biggest clones make up over 2%. This same sample was also part of a study on yellow fever vaccine responses in identical twins.

Source material: memory (CD45RO+) T cells sorted from blood. The sequence was obtained from a woman between 18 and 30 years old in good health. This chain uses TRBV9 with TRBJ2-2; a weak D match, TRBD1 (5 bases). The CDR3 bases are TGTGCCAGCAGCCCTCCGACAGCGAACACCGGGGAGCTGTTTTTT. Translating gives CASSPPTANTGELFF.